This entry lists 3 T cell receptor beta chains sequenced from one sample in a study of blood T cell repertoires in COVID-19. The protocol was immunoSEQ multiplex PCR, while the TCRdb copy is restricted to in-frame clones and leaves out a portion. This table holds fewer than 300,000 clones, about 89% found once. Material: PBMCs or T cells enriched from blood (not recorded which). The receptors shown here come from a man in his forties or fifties who had recovered from COVID-19.

This clone was observed once. The gene calls are TRBV7-2 and TRBJ2-7; D is possibly TRBD2 (6 bases). V dropped 2 bases and J dropped 0 bases, with 8 bases sitting between them. The CDR3 contains 14 residues. Germline V CDR1 and CDR2: SGHTA, FQGNSA. The CDR3 spells CASSLTGSSYEQYF. CDR3 DNA: TGTGCCAGCAGCTTAACCGGGAGCTCCTACGAGCAGTACTTC.

The chain is built from TRBV7-2 and TRBJ2-2; TRBD1 is a possible D gene (6 bases). Germline V gene data show CDR1 as SGHTA and CDR2 as FQGNSA. Trimming took 4 bases from V and 1 from J, leaving 22 bases between them. CDR3 length: 19 amino acids. CDR3 loop: CASSSSRGTGTQNTGELFF. In DNA form, the CDR3 reads TGTGCCAGCAGCTCATCCCGAGGGACCGGGACACAGAACACCGGGGAGCTGTTTTTT. Full variable domain (outside the CDR3, taken from reference TRBV7-2 and TRBJ2-2): GAGVSQSPSNKVTEKGKDVELRCDPISGHTALYWYRQSLGQGLEFLIYFQGNSAPDKSGLPSDRFSAERTGGSVSTLTIQRTQQEDSAVYLCASSSSRGTGTQNTGELFFGEGSRLTVL.

The chain employs TRBV19 and TRBJ1-5; TRBD1 aligns across 10 bases. The CDR3 is 15 amino acids. J gave up 5 bases and V 4 bases, and 5 bases lay outside the gene matches. Germline values: CDR1 LNHDA, CDR2 SQIVND (reference sequence). CDR3 sequence reads: CASSTWTGGDQPQHF. The CDR3 DNA reads as TGTGCCAGTAGTACTTGGACAGGGGGGGATCAGCCCCAGCATTTT. The full variable domain, in which reference TRBV19 and TRBJ1-5 provide the parts outside the CDR3, is DGGITQSPKYLFRKEGQNVTLSCEQNLNHDAMYWYRQDPGQGLRLIYYSQIVNDFQKGDIAEGYSVSREKKESFPLTVTSAQKNPTAFYLCASSTWTGGDQPQHFGDGTRLSIL.